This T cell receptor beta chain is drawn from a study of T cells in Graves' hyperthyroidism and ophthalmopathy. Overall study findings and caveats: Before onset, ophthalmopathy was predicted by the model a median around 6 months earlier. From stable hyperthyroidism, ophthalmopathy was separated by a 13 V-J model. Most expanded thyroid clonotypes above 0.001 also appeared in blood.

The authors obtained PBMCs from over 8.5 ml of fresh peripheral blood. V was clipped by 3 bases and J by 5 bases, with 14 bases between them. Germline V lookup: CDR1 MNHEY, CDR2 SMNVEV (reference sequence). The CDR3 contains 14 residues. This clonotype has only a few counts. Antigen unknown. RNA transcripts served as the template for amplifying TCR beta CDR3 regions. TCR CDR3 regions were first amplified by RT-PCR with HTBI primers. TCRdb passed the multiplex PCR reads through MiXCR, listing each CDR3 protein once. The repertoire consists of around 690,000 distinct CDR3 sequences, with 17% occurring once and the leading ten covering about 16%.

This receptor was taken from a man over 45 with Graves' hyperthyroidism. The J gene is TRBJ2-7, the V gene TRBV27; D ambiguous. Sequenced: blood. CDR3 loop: CASSFDGSGDEQYF. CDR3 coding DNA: TGTGCCAGCAGTTTTGACGGGTCTGGCGACGAGCAGTACTTC.